This TCR beta chain originates from a study of PD-1 blockade in classical Hodgkin lymphoma. Study-wide findings and caveats: The study found complete responders had baseline diversity similar to newly diagnosed patients. No one has yet defined what causes the repertoire differences, which may be disease activity or prior therapy. Relapsed/refractory patients reportedly had lower baseline diversity than newly diagnosed patients. By cycle point C4D1, TCR diversity had risen significantly in CD4+ cells (but not CD8+ cells).

On this clone itself: What it binds is not known.

Here immunoSEQ multiplex PCR was the method, and the copy in TCRdb shows in-frame clones only, minus some. This table has 20,000 to 30,000 clones, over 65% appearing once. Each and every patient relapsed after autologous stem cell transplantation, and patients got differing brentuximab vedotin exposure. V was cut by 7 bases and J by 2 bases, with 12 bases left in between. The V gene's germline CDR1 is MNHEY and CDR2 SMNVEV (reference sequence). CDR3 size: 13 residues. The source is a human donor with classical Hodgkin lymphoma. The specimen comprised peripheral blood mononuclear cells (PBMCs), sampled before the second cycle of nivolumab. The chain uses TRBV27 and TRBJ2-7, with D unclear. CDR3 nucleotide sequence: TGTGCCAGCATGAAAGGAATCACCTACGAGCAGTACTTC. Translating gives CASMKGITYEQYF.